A single sample is the source of the 8 T cell receptor beta chains below, sequenced in a study of blood T cell repertoires in COVID-19 (dated by TCRdb to about 2020). Library creation used the immunoSEQ multiplex PCR assay. TCRdb re-hosts the immuneACCESS table, in-frame sequences only. Its copies lack some clones; in the studies checked, an unresolved V gene accounts for under half of them, and the cause for the rest is not known. For this sample there are around 60,000 clones; about 81% appear just once. Together, the top ten hold about 15% of the sample. The sequenced material came from peripheral blood. The receptors come from an older man with acute or convalescent COVID-19.

The V call is TRBV29-1, the J call TRBJ2-1; 10 bases fit TRBD1. Trimming removed 4 bases from V and 9 bases from J; junction bases left unmatched: 6. The CDR3 spans 13 residues. Germline V gene lookup returns CDR1 SQVTM and CDR2 ANQGSEA. The CDR3 DNA sequence: TGCAGCGTTGGGGAGACAGGGGGCCTTGAGCAGTTCTTC. Its protein is CSVGETGGLEQFF.

This clone is a singleton in its sample. The J gene is TRBJ1-4, the V gene TRBV3-1 (or the pseudogene TRBV3-2); no definite D call. CDR3 length: 12 amino acids. Germline V gene lookup returns CDR1 LGHDT and CDR2 YNNKEL (reference sequence). The germline V and J ends were trimmed by 5 bases and 4 bases, with 5 bases remaining between them. The CDR3 region has the DNA TGTGCCAGCAGCTACAGTAATGAAAAACTGTTTTTT. It specifies CASSYSNEKLFF.

The rearrangement joins TRBV6-6 to TRBJ1-2; perhaps TRBD1 as D (6 bases). V lost 5 bases and J lost 4, with 14 bases in between. This CDR3 is built from 14 residues. Germline-derived CDR1 and CDR2 are MNHNY and SVGAGI (reference sequence). CDR3 residues: CASSPNRDTYGYTF. The CDR3 region has the DNA TGTGCCAGCAGTCCGAACCGGGACACCTATGGCTACACCTTC.

The chain joins TRBV19 to TRBJ2-1, with TRBD1 identical over 12 bases. Germline V gene data show CDR1 as LNHDA and CDR2 as SQIVND (reference sequence). Trimming removed 7 bases from V and 8 bases from J; junction bases left unmatched: 15. This CDR3 has 17 residues. CDR3 sequence: CASTPGTGGLFVDEQFF. The DNA for the CDR3 is TGTGCCAGTACCCCAGGGACAGGGGGCTTGTTCGTCGATGAGCAGTTCTTC.

The chain employs TRBV2 and TRBJ2-3; tentative D call: TRBD2 (6 bases). V dropped 5 bases and J dropped 0 bases, with 9 bases sitting between them. Germline CDR1 is SNHLY and CDR2 is FYNNEI. The CDR3 is 14 residues long. CDR3 in amino acids: CASSREPSTDTQYF. DNA of the CDR3: TGTGCCAGCAGTCGGGAGCCCAGCACAGATACGCAGTATTTT.

The V gene is TRBV5-1, the J gene TRBJ1-3; D remains unclear. The length of the CDR3 is 15 residues. V dropped 0 bases and J dropped 0 bases, with 7 bases sitting between them. CDR1 and CDR2 (germline): SGHRS, YFSETQ. In nucleotides, the CDR3 is TGCGCCAGCAGCTTGGACTTGAGCTCTGGAAACACCATATATTTT. It codes for CASSLDLSSGNTIYF.

J is TRBJ2-5 and V is TRBV11-2; 14 nucleotides match TRBD2. CDR3 length equals 17 residues. The V segment lost 4 bases and the J segment 5 bases; nucleotides outside the gene matches: 9. Germline V gene data show CDR1 as SGHAT and CDR2 as FQNNGV. The CDR3 nucleotides read TGTGCCAGCAGCTCACCCGGACTAGCGGGGGGCAGGGAGACCCAGTACTTC. It translates to CASSSPGLAGGRETQYF.

In this sample, this clone turned up a few times. This sequence joins TRBV5-1 and TRBJ1-4, with D possibly matching TRBD1 (6 bases). CDR3 length: 15 amino acids. Deletions cut 0 bases from V and 6 bases from J, with 12 bases between. The germline V gene has CDR1 SGHRS and CDR2 YFSETQ. CDR3 sequence reads: CASSLAGTSDEKLFF. In DNA, the CDR3 is TGCGCCAGCAGCTTGGCGGGGACATCCGATGAAAAACTGTTTTTT.